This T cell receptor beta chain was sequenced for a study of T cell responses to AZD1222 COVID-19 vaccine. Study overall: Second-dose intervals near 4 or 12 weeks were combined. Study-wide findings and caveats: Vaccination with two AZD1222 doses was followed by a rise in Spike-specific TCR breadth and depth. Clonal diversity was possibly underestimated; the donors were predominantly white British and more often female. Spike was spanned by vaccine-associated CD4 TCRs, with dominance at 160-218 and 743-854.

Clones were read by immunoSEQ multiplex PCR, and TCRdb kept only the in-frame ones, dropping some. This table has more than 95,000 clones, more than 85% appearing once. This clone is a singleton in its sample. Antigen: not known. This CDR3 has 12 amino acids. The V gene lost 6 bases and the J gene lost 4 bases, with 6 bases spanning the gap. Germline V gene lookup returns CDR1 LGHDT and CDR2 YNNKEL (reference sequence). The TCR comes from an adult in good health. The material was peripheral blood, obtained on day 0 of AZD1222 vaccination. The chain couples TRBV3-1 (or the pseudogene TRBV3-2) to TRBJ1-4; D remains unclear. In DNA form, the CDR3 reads TGTGCCAGCAGTCTACATAATGAAAAACTGTTTTTT. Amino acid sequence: CASSLHNEKLFF.